This TCR beta chain was sequenced for a study of blood T cell repertoires in COVID-19. CDR1 and CDR2 from the germline V gene are MGHRA and YSYEKL. The length of the CDR3 is 15 residues. J was trimmed by 4 bases and V by 5 bases; bases with no gene match: 4. Membership in each cohort depended on participant-reported clinical history. Some clones are missing from TCRdb's copy, which holds only in-frame ones; the method was immunoSEQ multiplex PCR. The sample includes about 140,000 clones, 75% to 80% seen only once; the top ten take roughly 2.9%. This chain connects TRBV4-1 to TRBJ2-2, with 10 bases aligning to TRBD2. Sequenced: PBMCs or T cells enriched from blood (not recorded which). The sequence was collected from a woman between 50 and 59 years old who had recovered from COVID-19. In nucleotides, the CDR3 is TGCGCCAGCAGCTACCGGACTAGCGGCACCGGGGAGCTGTTTTTT. Its protein product is CASSYRTSGTGELFF.